The 5 T cell receptor beta chains given below trace back to one sample, sequenced in a study of OX40 agonist ivuxolimab in advanced cancers. The method was immunoSEQ multiplex PCR; TCRdb's version includes in-frame clones alone and lacks a portion of them. The data contain about 32,000 clones, roughly 84% of them singletons. The sample was CD4+ or CD8+ T cells sorted from blood, taken in a trial of the OX40 agonist ivuxolimab. The receptor source for this set is an adult with an advanced solid tumor such as melanoma, head and neck, liver or kidney cancer.

J is TRBJ1-2 and V is TRBV4-1; unclear D gene. Germline V gene data show CDR1 as MGHRA and CDR2 as YSYEKL. The CDR3 has 13 amino acids. Trimming took 0 bases from V and 6 from J, leaving 8 bases between them. The CDR3, as DNA: TGCGCCAGCAGCCAAGATGGCCTGGATGGCTACACCTTC. It encodes CASSQDGLDGYTF.

CDR3 in amino acids: CASSSEGGETQYF. In DNA form, the CDR3 reads TGTGCCAGCAGCTCTGAGGGTGGAGAGACCCAGTACTTC. V gene TRBV7-3 combines with J gene TRBJ2-5; possible D gene TRBD2, 5 bases. Per germline, CDR1 SGHTA and CDR2 FQGTGA. V gave up 4 bases and J gave up 4 bases, with 10 bases separating them. CDR3 length equals 13 residues.

The count of this clone is one. This chain links TRBV21-1 with TRBJ2-3. TRBV21-1 is given as a pseudogene. The CDR3 is made up of 17 amino acids. CDR3 in amino acids: CASSKRPLRTCTDTQYF. In DNA form, the CDR3 reads TGTGCCAGCAGCAAACGTCCCCTCCGGACCTGCACAGATACGCAGTATTTT.

This chain joins TRBV5-4 and TRBJ1-2; possibly TRBD1 for D (5 bases). The CDR3 is 13 amino acids. The germline V gene encodes CDR1 SGHNT and CDR2 YYREEE (reference sequence). Between the trimmed V and J ends, which lost 2 bases and 8 bases, there was a span of 13 bases. The CDR3 DNA reads as TGTGCCAGCAGCTTTATGGGGGATCGGGGCTACACCTTC. Its translation is CASSFMGDRGYTF.

The table lists this clone with a count of one. The chain links TRBV6-1 to TRBJ2-7; no clear D gene. The V and J ends lost 7 bases and 0 bases respectively, with 10 bases between them. Per the germline V gene, CDR1 is MNHNS and CDR2 is SASEGT. This CDR3 region has 13 residues. The CDR3 is CASNDFNSYEQYF. CDR3 in DNA: TGTGCCAGCAATGATTTTAACTCCTACGAGCAGTACTTC.